A selection of T cell receptor beta chains follows, all from one sample in a study of blood T cell repertoires in COVID-19. Sequenced by immunoSEQ multiplex PCR; TCRdb stores in-frame clones only, minus some. The table shows 310,000 or so clones, with roughly 90% occurring only once. The sample consisted of PBMCs or T cells enriched from blood (not recorded which). The receptors come from a woman aged 40 to 49 who had recovered from COVID-19. The CDR3 runs from the conserved cysteine through the conserved F or W. The D gene is left open where the match is weak. Size values are once, few and many counts, or a class for expanded clones, and some rows have none.

TRBV5-4	TRBJ1-2	.	.	TGTGCCAGCAGCTTAGACAGCTATGGCTACACCTTC	CASSLDSYGYTF
TRBV9	TRBJ2-3	.	.	TGTGCCAGCAGCCTCCTCACAGATACGCAGTATTTT	CASSLLTDTQYF
TRBV27	TRBJ2-1	.	.	TGTGCCAGCAGTCCTCCCCCCTACAATGAGCAGTTCTTC	CASSPPPYNEQFF
TRBV4-3	TRBJ1-1	.	.	TGCGCCAGCAGCCAAGATAGCACAGGATACACTGAAGCTTTCTTT	CASSQDSTGYTEAFF
TRBV19	TRBJ2-5	once	TRBD2	TGTGCCAGTAGTGGGGCGGGAGTAGGAGAGACCCAGTACTTC	CASSGAGVGETQYF
TRBV4-3	TRBJ2-2	.	TRBD1	TGCGCCAGCAGCCAAGAAGGACAGGGGTATAACGGGGAGCTGTTTTTT	CASSQEGQGYNGELFF
TRBV29-1	TRBJ2-1	.	TRBD1	TGCAGCGTTGAAGATGGGGGACAGGGTTACTACAATGAGCAGTTCTTC	CSVEDGGQGYYNEQFF
TRBV7-9	TRBJ1-1	.	.	TGTGCCAGCAGCTTAGCCACAACGAACACTGAAGCTTTCTTT	CASSLATTNTEAFF
TRBV5-4	TRBJ2-7	few	.	TGTGCCAGCAGCCCCACGAGCTCCTACGAGCAGTACTTC	CASSPTSSYEQYF
TRBV18	TRBJ2-1	.	TRBD2	TGTGCCAGCTCACCGTCTGAGCTAGCGGTGAACTACAATGAGCAGTTCTTC	CASSPSELAVNYNEQFF
TRBV5-1	TRBJ2-7	.	TRBD1	TGCGCCAGCAGCTTGTGGACAGGGGCTCAGTACTTC	CASSLWTGAQYF
TRBV21-1	TRBJ2-3	once	.	TGTGCCAGCAGCTACGGGATTACGGGGACAGATACGCAGTATTTT	CASSYGITGTDTQYF
TRBV3-1/TRBV3-2	TRBJ2-2	.	TRBD2	TGTGCCAGCAGCCTCGGGACTAGCGGGACCACCGGGGAGCTGTTTTTT	CASSLGTSGTTGELFF
TRBV18	TRBJ1-4	.	.	TGTGCCAGCTCATACGACAGACCTGCAACTAATGAAAAACTGTTTTTT	CASSYDRPATNEKLFF
TRBV25-1	TRBJ1-5	.	TRBD1	TGTGCCAGCAGTGCCTCCGGGACAGGGAATCAGCCCCAGCATTTT	CASSASGTGNQPQHF
TRBV27	TRBJ2-7	.	.	TGTGCCAGCAGTTTTGGACAGAAGAGCCCCTACGAGCAGTACTTC	CASSFGQKSPYEQYF
TRBV9	TRBJ1-4	.	.	TGTGCCAGCAGCGCCTCGACACTGGCAACTAATGAAAAACTGTTTTTT	CASSASTLATNEKLFF
TRBV28	TRBJ1-3	.	.	TGTGCCAGCAGTGAAGGGACGGGACTTATCTCTGGAAACACCATATATTTT	CASSEGTGLISGNTIYF
TRBV3-1/TRBV3-2	TRBJ1-4	few	.	TGTGCCAGCAGCCTAGATACAACTAATGAAAAACTGTTTTTT	CASSLDTTNEKLFF
TRBV19	TRBJ1-5	.	.	TGTGCCAGTAGTATAGTAAGGGGGAATCAGCCCCAGCATTTT	CASSIVRGNQPQHF
TRBV24-1	TRBJ1-2	.	.	TGTGCCACCAGTGACCCTGACACCTATGGCTACACCTTC	CATSDPDTYGYTF
TRBV7-2	TRBJ1-4	.	.	TGTGCCAGCAGCTTAATAGTCGGAACTAATGAAAAACTGTTTTTT	CASSLIVGTNEKLFF
TRBV13	TRBJ1-2	.	.	TGTGCCAGCAGTCTGGACAGCAACTATGGCTACACCTTC	CASSLDSNYGYTF
TRBV9	TRBJ2-1	.	.	TGTGCCAGCAGCGTAGATGGCGGATACAATGAGCAGTTCTTC	CASSVDGGYNEQFF
TRBV19	TRBJ2-3	once	TRBD2	TGTGCCAGTAGTATAGGAGGGACTAGCGGGTCGACAGATACGCAGTATTTT	CASSIGGTSGSTDTQYF
TRBV29-1	TRBJ1-1	.	.	TGCAGCGTTGAAGATCGGCAGGGGTGGGGGACTGAAGCTTTCTTT	CSVEDRQGWGTEAFF
TRBV7-2	TRBJ2-7	.	TRBD2	TGTGCCAGCAGCTTAGTGGGGCTAGCGGGGGCCTACGAGCAGTACTTC	CASSLVGLAGAYEQYF
TRBV27	TRBJ2-3	.	TRBD1	TGTGCCAGCAGCCAAGACAGGGTTAAGGCCCGAGGCACAGATACGCAGTATTTT	CASSQDRVKARGTDTQYF
TRBV5-1	TRBJ2-1	.	TRBD2	TGCGCCAGCAACAAACTTAGCGGGGCGAGCTACAATGAGCAGTTCTTC	CASNKLSGASYNEQFF